The next 13 T cell receptor beta chains were all read from a single sample in a study of T cells in Graves' hyperthyroidism and ophthalmopathy. What was amplified from RNA transcripts were TCR beta CDR3 regions. Carried out on the TCR CDR3, a first-round RT-PCR used the HTBI primer set. One entry per CDR3 protein results from TCRdb running MiXCR on the multiplex PCR reads. The table has 640,000 or so distinct CDR3 sequences, about 14% seen once. What was sequenced was blood. These receptors were taken from a woman between 40 and 55 years old with Graves' ophthalmopathy.

The table lists this clonotype with many counts. The chain couples TRBV6-5 to TRBJ1-2, with 10 bases aligning to TRBD1. The CDR3 has 13 amino acids. The V gene end was trimmed by 5 bases and the J gene end by 8 bases; junction bases not matched to a gene: 5. Germline V lookup: CDR1 MNHEY, CDR2 SVGAGI. The chain's CDR3 is CASSPGQGFGYTF. The CDR3 DNA sequence: TGTGCCAGCAGTCCGGGACAGGGGTTCGGCTACACCTTC.

This clonotype was picked up many times. The chain uses TRBV20-1 and TRBJ2-3; the match to TRBD1 covers 10 bases. This CDR3 contains 14 residues. With V trimmed by 1 base and J by 5 bases, 3 bases remained unmatched. Germline values: CDR1 DFQATT, CDR2 SNEGSKA (reference sequence). The CDR3 spells CSARAGQGGDTQYF. CDR3 in DNA: TGCAGTGCTAGAGCTGGACAGGGGGGAGATACGCAGTATTTT.

This clonotype has ten or more counts. This sequence joins TRBV29-1 and TRBJ1-5; no clear D. Germline V gene sequence: CDR1 SQVTM, CDR2 ANQGSEA. V was clipped by 4 bases and J by 4 bases, with 11 bases between them. The CDR3 has 13 amino acids. The CDR3 is CSVAHSQNQPQHF. The CDR3, as DNA: TGCAGCGTTGCGCACAGCCAAAATCAGCCCCAGCATTTT.

V and J are TRBV7-2 and TRBJ2-5; D call uncertain. CDR3 size: 15 residues. V was clipped by 5 bases and J by 0 bases, with 13 bases between them. The germline CDR1 and CDR2 sequences are SGHTA and FQGNSA. The CDR3 bases are TGTGCCAGCAGCCCCTTGCATGAGTACCAAGAGACCCAGTACTTC. Residues: CASSPLHEYQETQYF.

The rearrangement links TRBV5-1 to TRBJ2-7; D assignment may be TRBD1 or TRBD2 (5 bases each). This CDR3 is built from 14 residues. V lost 0 bases, J lost 6 bases, and 13 bases lay in between. Per the germline V gene, CDR1 is SGHRS and CDR2 is YFSETQ. The CDR3 here is CASSLDGMRGEQYF. As DNA, the CDR3 is TGCGCCAGCAGCTTGGACGGTATGAGGGGCGAGCAGTACTTC.

There are a few counts of this clonotype. As DNA, the CDR3 is TGTGCCAGTAGTATTGTGACAGGGGCAAATCAGCCCCAGCATTTT. This sequence encodes CASSIVTGANQPQHF. The chain links TRBV19 to TRBJ1-5; 8 nucleotides line up with TRBD1. This CDR3 region has 15 residues. The V gene's germline CDR1 is LNHDA and CDR2 SQIVND (reference sequence). Losses at the gene ends were 3 bases for V and 4 bases for J; bases not matched to a gene: 5.

This clonotype was recorded at least ten times. The rearrangement links TRBV10-3 to TRBJ2-5; TRBD2 aligns across 8 bases. V lost 1 base to trimming and J lost 1 base; unmatched junction nucleotides: 2. Germline V gene sequence: CDR1 ENHRY, CDR2 SYGVKD. The CDR3 totals 15 residues. The CDR3 DNA is TGTGCCATCAGTGAGTTGGCGGGGGGCCAAGAGACCCAGTACTTC. The encoded protein is CAISELAGGQETQYF.

In its sample, this clonotype was seen many times. The rearrangement uses TRBV29-1 and TRBJ2-7, with TRBD2 matching 8 bases. The CDR3 length is 14 residues. From germline, CDR1 is SQVTM and CDR2 ANQGSEA. After removal of 5 bases from V and 10 bases from J, the junction contained 16 bases not matched to a gene. CDR3: CSVSSFDAGGIQYF. In DNA form, the CDR3 reads TGCAGCGTTAGTTCCTTTGATGCGGGGGGCATACAGTACTTC.

This clonotype appeared many times. The chain employs TRBV6-5 and TRBJ2-5; the match to TRBD1 covers 10 bases. The germline gives CDR1 MNHEY, CDR2 SVGAGI. The CDR3 runs 17 residues. The ends lost 5 bases at V and 4 bases at J; junction bases unmatched: 13. CDR3 bases: TGTGCCAGCAGTAACGAGCGACAGGGGGCGCCGGGAGAGACCCAGTACTTC. Amino acid sequence: CASSNERQGAPGETQYF.

This clonotype was observed a few times. This chain joins TRBV29-1 and TRBJ2-1; either TRBD1 or TRBD2 may fit D (5 bases each). Trimming took 6 bases from V and 0 from J, leaving 9 bases between them. Per germline, CDR1 SQVTM and CDR2 ANQGSEA. The CDR3 consists of 13 residues. CDR3 nucleotides: TGCAGCGTGTGGGGGAGCTCCTACAATGAGCAGTTCTTC. Amino acids: CSVWGSSYNEQFF.

This clonotype was counted at least ten times. This rearrangement joins TRBV7-2 to TRBJ1-1; D perhaps matches TRBD1 (5 bases). CDR3 length: 15 residues. Germline CDR1 SGHTA, CDR2 FQGNSA. Trimming stripped 2 bases from V and 0 bases from J, with 10 bases between. Here the CDR3 reads CASSLLTGVNTEAFF. The DNA of the CDR3 is TGTGCCAGCAGCTTATTGACGGGGGTGAACACTGAAGCTTTCTTT.

The table lists this clonotype with a few counts. This chain joins TRBV4-3 and TRBJ2-7; 12 nucleotides align to TRBD2. The CDR3 consists of 15 residues. Germline V CDR1 and CDR2: LGHNA, YSLEER. J lost 7 bases, V lost 2 bases, and 6 bases had no gene match. Here the CDR3 DNA reads TGCGCCAGCAGCCAACATCTAGCGGGAGGGAGTGAGCAGTACTTC. Translation gives CASSQHLAGGSEQYF.

The genes are TRBV2 and TRBJ1-2, with a tentative D call TRBD1 (5 bases). The CDR3 runs to 15 residues. Trimming removed 9 bases at V and 5 bases at J, with 22 bases between. CDR1 is SNHLY, CDR2 FYNNEI, per germline. The CDR3 DNA follows: TGTGCCAGGACGGGACCGACCGATCCAGGTTATGGCTACACCTTC. It specifies CARTGPTDPGYGYTF.